A single sample is the source of the 10 T cell receptor beta chains below, sequenced in a study of preoperative IRX-2 immunotherapy in early breast cancer. Treatment of the sample: preoperative locoregional IRX-2 cytokine immunotherapy. This table comes from immunoSEQ multiplex PCR, and its TCRdb copy is limited to in-frame clones, with some not included. The profile shows roughly 25,000 clones, around 91% of them singletons. The sequences come from tumor tissue, collected after IRX-2 immunotherapy. The receptors come from a human donor with breast cancer.

This chain connects TRBV4-1 to TRBJ1-1, with 7 nucleotides matching TRBD1. The germline gives CDR1 MGHRA, CDR2 YSYEKL. V shed 5 bases and J 1 base; nucleotides not matched to a gene: 4. The CDR3 loop spans 14 amino acids. CDR3 loop: CASSYRQGNTEAFF. The CDR3 nucleotides read TGCGCCAGCAGCTATAGACAGGGGAACACTGAAGCTTTCTTT.

Comment on this clone: One end of the junction does not line up with germline, which may come from a read error. The CDR3 sequence is CASSVDRGSIEKLFF. CDR3 DNA: TGTGCCAGTAGTGTAGACAGGGGCTCGATTGAAAAACTGTTTTTT. V is TRBV19 and J is TRBJ1-4, with 8 bases matching TRBD1. The CDR3 loop spans 15 amino acids. CDR1 LNHDA and CDR2 SQIVND come from the germline V gene (reference sequence).

The chain joins TRBV6-5 to TRBJ2-7, with 8 positions matching TRBD1. Germline V gene data show CDR1 as MNHEY and CDR2 as SVGAGI. J was trimmed by 1 base and V by 6 bases; bases with no gene match: 2. This CDR3 contains 13 residues. CDR3 in amino acids: CASRRQGSYEQYF. The CDR3, as DNA: TGTGCCAGCAGGAGACAGGGGTCCTACGAGCAGTACTTC.

The chain uses TRBV28 and TRBJ2-7; tentative D call: TRBD2 (5 bases). Germline lookup yields CDR1 MDHEN and CDR2 SYDVKM. The CDR3 loop spans 14 amino acids. V was trimmed by 7 bases and J by 4 bases, leaving 17 bases between them. The CDR3 here is CASTRAEAFYEQYF. The CDR3, as DNA: TGTGCCAGCACCCGGGCGGAGGCTTTTTACGAGCAGTACTTC.

CDR3 loop: CASSFESNEKLFF. CDR3 coding DNA: TGCGCCAGCAGCTTCGAATCTAATGAAAAACTGTTTTTT. This chain uses TRBV5-1 with TRBJ1-4; D gene uncertain. This CDR3 has 13 residues. CDR1 is SGHRS, CDR2 YFSETQ, per germline. With 2 bases removed from V and 3 bases from J, the gap between germline ends came to 5 bases. Complete variable domain (other parts from reference TRBV5-1 and TRBJ1-4): KAGVTQTPRYLIKTRGQQVTLSCSPISGHRSVSWYQQTPGQGLQFLFEYFSETQRNKGNFPGRFSGRQFSNSRSEMNVSTLELGDSALYLCASSFESNEKLFFGSGTQLSVL.

The rearrangement joins TRBV7-2 to TRBJ2-3, with a possible D match to TRBD2 (5 bases). V shed 5 bases and J shed 0 bases, with 9 bases lying between them. CDR1 and CDR2 from the germline V gene are SGHTA and FQGNSA. The CDR3 has 14 residues. This chain's CDR3 is CASSPRGSTDTQYF. The CDR3 DNA reads as TGTGCCAGCAGCCCTAGAGGGAGCACAGATACGCAGTATTTT.

This sequence joins TRBV5-1 and TRBJ2-1; TRBD2 is a possible D gene (6 bases). In germline, CDR1 is SGHRS, CDR2 YFSETQ. V lost 0 bases, J lost 5 bases, and 12 bases lay in between. The CDR3 loop spans 15 amino acids. CDR3 region: CASSLEPGLHNEQFF. DNA for the CDR3: TGCGCCAGCAGCTTGGAGCCCGGACTACACAATGAGCAGTTCTTC.

The V and J genes are TRBV27 and TRBJ2-1, with D tentatively TRBD2 (6 bases). This CDR3 has 11 amino acids. From germline, CDR1 is MNHEY and CDR2 SMNVEV (reference sequence). Trimming removed 7 bases from V and 9 bases from J, with 10 bases in between. The CDR3 spells CASTWDSEQFF. DNA for the CDR3: TGTGCCAGCACCTGGGACTCTGAGCAGTTCTTC.

The gene calls are TRBV7-9 and TRBJ2-4, with D maybe TRBD2 (5 bases). V lost 5 bases to trimming and J lost 0 bases, with 11 bases between them. The CDR3 sequence is 15 residues long. Per germline, CDR1 SEHNR and CDR2 FQNEAQ (reference sequence). The DNA for the CDR3 is TGTGCCAGCAGCCATTATAGCGTAGCCAAAAACATTCAGTACTTC. Translating it yields CASSHYSVAKNIQYF.

Concerning this clone: The germline gene is not matched at one end of the junction; a read error may be the cause. The chain combines TRBV25-1 with TRBJ1-3, with a possible D match to TRBD1 (6 bases). Germline values: CDR1 MGHDK, CDR2 SYGVNS. The CDR3 length is 17 residues. The CDR3: CVSSDAGTSYSGNTIYF. The CDR3, as DNA: TGTGTCAGCAGTGACGCCGGGACATCTTACTCTGGAAACACCATATATTTT.